The 13 T cell receptor beta chains below come from one sample, sequenced in a study of OX40 agonist ivuxolimab in advanced cancers. Using immunoSEQ multiplex PCR, the repertoire was profiled, and TCRdb retains in-frame clones only, with some absent. Altogether approximately 80,000 clones are present, about 85% being singletons, with the ten largest covering over 3%. This specimen consisted of CD4+ or CD8+ T cells sorted from blood, obtained in a trial of the OX40 agonist ivuxolimab. These receptors were collected from an adult with an advanced solid tumor such as melanoma, head and neck, liver or kidney cancer.

This sequence joins TRBV18 and TRBJ1-4; 9 bases agree with TRBD1. The germline gives CDR1 KGHSH, CDR2 LQKENI. CDR3 length: 15 residues. J gave up 5 bases and V 8 bases, and 9 bases lay outside the gene matches. CDR3 loop: CASSTGTGNNEKLFF. In DNA, the CDR3 is TGTGCCAGCAGTACCGGGACAGGGAACAATGAAAAACTGTTTTTT.

This chain links TRBV27 with TRBJ2-3; maybe TRBD2 (6 bases). V lost 7 bases and J 3 bases, leaving 17 bases between the germline ends. This CDR3 has 15 amino acids. The germline gives CDR1 MNHEY, CDR2 SMNVEV (reference sequence). For the CDR3, the DNA is TGTGCCAGCATTCGCGGGGACGGATCAACAGATACGCAGTATTTT. It codes for CASIRGDGSTDTQYF.

This chain links TRBV15 with TRBJ2-1, with D possibly matching TRBD2 (7 bases). The germline V gene encodes CDR1 LNHNV and CDR2 YYDKDF (reference sequence). The CDR3 length is 16 residues. V lost 5 bases, J lost 6 bases, and 20 bases lay in between. The CDR3 DNA reads TGTGCCACCAGCCAGGCAAGGGGGGGACTCGGCAATGAGCAGTTCTTC. This encodes CATSQARGGLGNEQFF. The full variable domain, with the rest looked up from reference TRBV15 and TRBJ2-1, is DAMVIQNPRYQVTQFGKPVTLSCSQTLNHNVMYWYQQKSSQAPKLLFHYYDKDFNNEADTPDNFQSRRPNTSFCFLDIRSPGLGDTAMYLCATSQARGGLGNEQFFGPGTRLTVL.

The chain couples TRBV7-9 to TRBJ2-2, with D perhaps given as TRBD1 or TRBD2 (5 bases each). The V gene lost 1 base and the J gene lost 7 bases, with 10 bases spanning the gap. Germline assignment: CDR1 SEHNR and CDR2 FQNEAQ (reference sequence). The CDR3 has 14 amino acids. The CDR3 loop is CASSLDGTFGELFF. DNA for the CDR3: TGTGCCAGCAGCTTAGATGGGACCTTCGGGGAGCTGTTTTTT.

This clone was seen just once. The chain's CDR3 is CAWSVFGTPKWKQFF. In DNA, the CDR3 is TGTGCCTGGAGTGTCTTTGGGACTCCAAAGTGGAAGCAGTTCTTC. This rearrangement joins TRBV30 to TRBJ2-1; possible D gene TRBD2, 6 bases. CDR1 and CDR2 from the germline V gene are GTSNPN and SVGIG (reference sequence). Deletions cut 0 bases from V and 11 bases from J, with 20 bases between. There are 15 residues in the CDR3.

The chain uses TRBV19 and TRBJ2-1, with unresolved D. In germline, CDR1 is LNHDA, CDR2 SQIVND (reference sequence). The CDR3 runs to 13 residues. The V end lost 3 bases, the J end lost 8 bases, and 11 bases lay between the germline ends. The CDR3 sequence: CASSILGLDEQFF. The CDR3 DNA sequence: TGTGCCAGTAGTATCTTAGGTTTAGATGAGCAGTTCTTC.

V and J are TRBV15 and TRBJ2-3, with a tentative D call TRBD1 (6 bases). Trimming stripped 7 bases from V and 2 bases from J, with 7 bases between. Germline CDR1 reads LNHNV; CDR2 reads YYDKDF (reference sequence). This CDR3 is built from 12 residues. The CDR3 DNA reads TGTGCCACCAAGGGGGACACAGATACGCAGTATTTT. It translates to CATKGDTDTQYF.

The CDR3 is CASREGQVSRKLFF. Here the CDR3 DNA reads TGCGCCAGCAGGGAGGGACAGGTTTCGAGAAAACTGTTTTTT. This sequence joins TRBV5-1 and TRBJ1-4; 8 nucleotides agree with TRBD1. The CDR3 totals 14 residues. Per the germline V gene, CDR1 is SGHRS and CDR2 is YFSETQ. V was pared by 5 bases and J by 10 bases, with 10 bases of the junction left unmatched. The full variable domain, in which reference TRBV5-1 and TRBJ1-4 provide the parts outside the CDR3, is KAGVTQTPRYLIKTRGQQVTLSCSPISGHRSVSWYQQTPGQGLQFLFEYFSETQRNKGNFPGRFSGRQFSNSRSEMNVSTLELGDSALYLCASREGQVSRKLFFGSGTQLSVL.

The rearrangement links TRBV19 to TRBJ2-2; TRBD1 or TRBD2 may be the D gene (5 bases each). This CDR3 comprises 14 residues. Germline V gene lookup returns CDR1 LNHDA and CDR2 SQIVND (reference sequence). V lost 3 bases and J 6 bases, leaving 11 bases between the germline ends. CDR3 DNA sequence: TGTGCCAGTAGTATGGGGGTTACCGCCGGGGAGCTGTTTTTT. Translated: CASSMGVTAGELFF.

This chain uses TRBV9 with TRBJ2-7; D unresolved. The germline V and J ends were trimmed by 4 bases and 0 bases, with 11 bases remaining between them. The CDR3 is 14 amino acids. Germline V lookup: CDR1 SGDLS, CDR2 YYNGEE. The CDR3 sequence: CASSRTTDSYEQYF. DNA for the CDR3: TGTGCCAGCAGCAGAACCACCGACTCCTACGAGCAGTACTTC.

The J gene is TRBJ2-2, the V gene TRBV7-8; 14 nucleotides align to TRBD2. There are 18 residues in the CDR3. Germline V CDR1 and CDR2: SGHVS, FQNEAQ. Trimming at V came to 1 base and at J to 0 bases, leaving 1 base not matched to a gene. The CDR3: CASSLGLAGGTNTGELFF. The CDR3 DNA reads TGTGCCAGCAGCTTAGGACTAGCGGGAGGGACGAACACCGGGGAGCTGTTTTTT.

The genes are TRBV30 and TRBJ2-5; a possible D gene is TRBD1 (6 bases). The J call may be incorrect, as the DNA end agrees better with TRBJ2-7. This CDR3 contains 12 residues. Germline loops: CDR1 GTSNPN, CDR2 SVGIG (reference sequence). For the CDR3, the DNA is TGTGCCTGGAGTCATCAGGGGTACGAGCAGTACTTC. Amino acid sequence: CAWSHQGYEQYF.

The V call is TRBV11-2, the J call TRBJ2-7, with D perhaps matching TRBD2 (6 bases). Germline CDR1 SGHAT, CDR2 FQNNGV. Trimming removed 6 bases from V and 0 bases from J, with 12 bases in between. The CDR3 length is 14 residues. DNA for the CDR3: TGTGCCAGCAGTCGGGACTTTAACTCCTACGAGCAGTACTTC. This translates into CASSRDFNSYEQYF.